This T cell receptor beta chain was sequenced for a study of shared clonotypes between healthy human individuals. Study-wide results and caveats: With several donors compared, 4% to 5.5% of naive CD4 clonotypes were shared. Sampling was confined to blood; repertoires within tissues likely differ. Generation probabilities were higher for clonotypes shared across all four sorted-subset donors than for unshared ones.

V lost 4 bases to trimming and J lost 4 bases, with 21 bases between them. Germline assignment: CDR1 SGHRS and CDR2 YFSETQ. The CDR3 has 17 amino acids. Genomic DNA belonging to each subset was distributed in equal measure over several immunoSEQ plates. Data came from immunoSEQ multiplex PCR; TCRdb stores just in-frame clones and leaves some out. This table holds 2 million to 2.5 million clones, roughly 91% found once. A note on this clone: Its antigen remains unidentified.

CD45RO-negative CD8 cells positively selected for CCR7 made up the naive population, which excluded terminally differentiated effector memory CD45RA+ cells. The sequenced sample consisted of naive CD8+ T cells from PBMCs. The clonotype originates from a man younger than 30 in good health. Some clones in this sample may be carry-over from other donors' samples. The V call is TRBV5-1, the J call TRBJ1-3, with a tentative D call TRBD1 (5 bases). The CDR3 coding sequence is TGCGCCAGCAGCCCAACCCAACCTGACAGTTGGGGAAACACCATATATTTT. This encodes CASSPTQPDSWGNTIYF.